The next 32 T cell receptor beta chains were all read from a single sample in a study of blood T cell repertoires in COVID-19. Generated by immunoSEQ multiplex PCR, the TCRdb table keeps only in-frame clones and is missing some. The table lists a few hundred thousand clones, about 86% of them singletons. Input material: peripheral blood. The receptors were sampled from a man in his 60s who had recovered from COVID-19.

The CDR3 DNA sequence: TGTGCCAGCAGCCCCGGGACACTGAACACTGAAGCTTTCTTT. This encodes CASSPGTLNTEAFF. The chain couples TRBV7-9 to TRBJ1-1; possible D gene TRBD1, 6 bases. The length of the CDR3 is 14 residues. Germline CDR1 reads SEHNR; CDR2 reads FQNEAQ (reference sequence). Trimming stripped 5 bases from V and 0 bases from J, with 10 bases between.

This clone is a singleton in its sample. The chain combines TRBV11-3 with TRBJ2-1; 7 bases map to TRBD2. This CDR3 has 17 residues. J gave up 7 bases and V 2 bases, and 14 bases lay outside the gene matches. Looked up from germline, CDR1 is SGHNT and CDR2 is YENEEA. CDR3 sequence (DNA): TGTGCCAGCAGCTTAAGGGGCCAAGGACTAGATTGGAATGAGCAGTTCTTC. This sequence encodes CASSLRGQGLDWNEQFF.

The chain links TRBV19 to TRBJ2-6, with 11 bases lining up with TRBD2. The trim removed 6 bases at V and 0 bases at J, leaving 7 bases unmatched. The CDR3 extends over 18 amino acids. The germline V gene has CDR1 LNHDA and CDR2 SQIVND (reference sequence). The CDR3 here is CASSTSGGLSSGANVLTF. In nucleotides, the CDR3 is TGTGCCAGTAGCACTAGCGGGGGACTTTCCTCTGGGGCCAACGTCCTGACTTTC. Full variable domain (remainder filled in from reference TRBV19 and TRBJ2-6): DGGITQSPKYLFRKEGQNVTLSCEQNLNHDAMYWYRQDPGQGLRLIYYSQIVNDFQKGDIAEGYSVSREKKESFPLTVTSAQKNPTAFYLCASSTSGGLSSGANVLTFGAGSRLTVL.

The chain couples TRBV7-9 to TRBJ2-5; D remains ambiguous. CDR3 length equals 11 residues. CDR1 and CDR2 from the germline V gene are SEHNR and FQNEAQ (reference sequence). Trimming removed 3 bases at V and 4 bases at J, with 3 bases between. For the CDR3, the DNA is TGTGCCAGCAGCTTCGGAGAGACCCAGTACTTC. It encodes CASSFGETQYF.

The chain uses TRBV5-4 and TRBJ1-5; TRBD1 matches 9 bases. The CDR3 totals 14 residues. V shed 8 bases and J 7 bases; nucleotides not matched to a gene: 10. Germline V lookup: CDR1 SGHNT, CDR2 YYREEE (reference sequence). Here the CDR3 reads CASGRDRESQPQHF. The CDR3 bases are TGTGCCAGTGGGAGGGACAGGGAGTCCCAGCCCCAGCATTTT.

V gene TRBV19 combines with J gene TRBJ1-1; 7 nucleotides agree with TRBD1. This CDR3 spans 15 amino acids. Per the germline V gene, CDR1 is LNHDA and CDR2 is SQIVND (reference sequence). The V gene end was trimmed by 6 bases and the J gene end by 5 bases; junction bases not matched to a gene: 12. The CDR3 region has the DNA TGTGCCAGTAGAGGGAATCGACAGGGTGTAACTGAAGCTTTCTTT. Its translation is CASRGNRQGVTEAFF.

This chain joins TRBV24-1 and TRBJ2-3; 7 nucleotides line up with TRBD1. The CDR3 sequence is 17 residues long. With V trimmed by 4 bases and J by 2 bases, 11 bases remained unmatched. The germline V gene has CDR1 KGHDR and CDR2 SFDVKD. In DNA, the CDR3 is TGTGCCACCAGTGACCCTGGGACAGACTCATTCACAGATACGCAGTATTTT. Its protein product is CATSDPGTDSFTDTQYF.

The chain is built from TRBV18 and TRBJ2-1; TRBD2 agrees at 7 bases. V trimming: 2 bases; J trimming: 5 bases; junction bases outside the gene matches: 6. CDR1 is KGHSH and CDR2 is LQKENI in the germline V gene. The CDR3 covers 15 residues. The CDR3 DNA reads TGTGCCAGCTCACCAGCAGGGACTAAAAACAATGAGCAGTTCTTC. Protein: CASSPAGTKNNEQFF. Together with reference TRBV18 and TRBJ2-1, the CDR3 gives the full variable domain: NAGVMQNPRHLVRRRGQEARLRCSPMKGHSHVYWYRQLPEEGLKFMVYLQKENIIDESGMPKERFSAEFPKEGPSILRIQQVVRGDSAAYFCASSPAGTKNNEQFFGPGTRLTVL.

The chain combines TRBV3-1 (or the pseudogene TRBV3-2) with TRBJ1-2, with TRBD1 matching over 7 bases. The CDR3 covers 15 residues. CDR1 LGHDT and CDR2 YNNKEL come from the germline V gene (reference sequence). V was clipped by 4 bases and J by 7 bases; unmatched bases: 12. The CDR3 sequence is CASSPGQTGSFGYTF. CDR3 coding DNA: TGTGCCAGCAGCCCGGGACAGACAGGATCTTTTGGCTACACCTTC.

V is TRBV6-2 or TRBV6-3 and J is TRBJ1-5; 9 nucleotides agree with TRBD1. V shed 6 bases and J 5 bases; nucleotides not matched to a gene: 8. Per the germline V gene, CDR1 is MNHEY and CDR2 is SVGEGT. The CDR3 runs 15 residues. The chain's CDR3 is CASSPGQGRYQPQHF. In nucleotides, the CDR3 is TGTGCCAGCAGCCCTGGACAGGGGAGATATCAGCCCCAGCATTTT.

The chain links TRBV13 to TRBJ1-2; 8 positions match TRBD1. This CDR3 comprises 16 residues. Trimming took 1 base from V and 8 from J; bases not matched to a gene: 12. Germline-derived CDR1 and CDR2 are PRHDT and FYEKMQ (reference sequence). CDR3 protein: CASSLVLPQGAIGYTF. For the CDR3, the DNA is TGTGCCAGCAGCTTAGTACTGCCGCAGGGGGCAATCGGCTACACCTTC.

The chain joins TRBV20-1 to TRBJ1-2; the D gene is possibly TRBD1 (5 bases). The CDR3 runs to 11 residues. Germline V CDR1 and CDR2: DFQATT, SNEGSKA (reference sequence). V was cut by 3 bases and J by 4 bases, with 6 bases left in between. The CDR3: CSASDSYGYTF. CDR3 bases: TGCAGTGCTAGTGACAGCTATGGCTACACCTTC.

The chain links TRBV7-2 to TRBJ2-5; a weak D match, TRBD1 (5 bases). Trimming stripped 5 bases from V and 5 bases from J, with 15 bases between. Germline values: CDR1 SGHTA, CDR2 FQGNSA. The CDR3 is made up of 14 amino acids. The CDR3 DNA follows: TGTGCCAGCAGCCCCACCTGGACACGCGAGACCCAGTACTTC. It specifies CASSPTWTRETQYF. The whole variable domain, filled in from reference TRBV7-2 and TRBJ2-5, reads GAGVSQSPSNKVTEKGKDVELRCDPISGHTALYWYRQSLGQGLEFLIYFQGNSAPDKSGLPSDRFSAERTGGSVSTLTIQRTQQEDSAVYLCASSPTWTRETQYFGPGTRLLVL.

The chain couples TRBV7-8 to TRBJ2-1, with 9 bases that match TRBD1. CDR3 length: 16 residues. The germline CDR1 and CDR2 sequences are SGHVS and FQNEAQ. Trimming removed 5 bases from V and 8 bases from J; junction bases left unmatched: 13. CDR3 in DNA: TGTGCCAGCAGCCCCCAGGGACAGGGAATAGTCGATGAGCAGTTCTTC. It specifies CASSPQGQGIVDEQFF.

The chain recombines TRBV19 with TRBJ2-2; 8 bases match TRBD1. Trimming took 8 bases from V and 6 from J; bases not matched to a gene: 8. This CDR3 spans 14 amino acids. Germline V gene sequence: CDR1 LNHDA, CDR2 SQIVND (reference sequence). This CDR3 is CASGWNRGAGELFF. In DNA, the CDR3 is TGTGCCAGTGGATGGAACAGGGGGGCCGGGGAGCTGTTTTTT.

This chain connects TRBV28 to TRBJ1-1; no clear D. CDR1 is MDHEN, CDR2 SYDVKM, per germline. Trimming took off 8 bases at V and 1 base at J, with 11 bases between the two ends. The CDR3 has 13 amino acids. This CDR3 is CASLLGGNTEAFF. For the CDR3, the DNA is TGTGCCAGCCTCCTAGGTGGGAACACTGAAGCTTTCTTT. Complete variable domain (other parts from reference TRBV28 and TRBJ1-1): DVKVTQSSRYLVKRTGEKVFLECVQDMDHENMFWYRQDPGLGLRLIYFSYDVKMKEKGDIPEGYSVSREKKERFSLILESASTNQTSMYLCASLLGGNTEAFFGQGTRLTVV.

This chain connects TRBV6-5 to TRBJ2-5; 9 nucleotides line up with TRBD1. J lost 5 bases, V lost 5 bases, and 9 bases had no gene match. This CDR3 is 15 amino acids long. Germline V gene data show CDR1 as MNHEY and CDR2 as SVGAGI. DNA for the CDR3: TGTGCCAGCAGTAGACAGGGGGGCCGGGTGGAGACCCAGTACTTC. Protein: CASSRQGGRVETQYF.

The chain combines TRBV2 with TRBJ2-3; no reliable D call. The ends were cut back, 6 bases at V and 3 bases at J, with 4 bases in the middle. Germline CDR1 reads SNHLY; CDR2 reads FYNNEI. CDR3 length equals 11 residues. The CDR3 is CASSLTDTQYF. The CDR3 coding sequence is TGTGCCAGCAGCCTTACAGATACGCAGTATTTT.

This sequence joins TRBV9 and TRBJ2-3; D is undetermined. The CDR3 runs 14 residues. Germline loops: CDR1 SGDLS, CDR2 YYNGEE. V lost 0 bases, J lost 4 bases, and 9 bases lay in between. The CDR3 loop reads CASSVVPGPDTQYF. For the CDR3, the DNA is TGTGCCAGCAGCGTAGTCCCCGGTCCAGATACGCAGTATTTT.

This chain links TRBV3-1 (or the pseudogene TRBV3-2) with TRBJ2-5, with D unclear. The V gene lost 1 base and the J gene lost 4 bases, with 13 bases spanning the gap. The CDR3 sequence is 15 residues long. Germline loops: CDR1 LGHDT, CDR2 YNNKEL (reference sequence). The CDR3 nucleotides read TGTGCCAGCAGCCAAGGTTCAGGTTCCCGAGAGACCCAGTACTTC. The encoded protein is CASSQGSGSRETQYF.

This chain connects TRBV11-1 to TRBJ1-1; D call uncertain. In germline, CDR1 is SGHAT, CDR2 FQDESV (reference sequence). V lost 1 base and J lost 8, with 8 bases in between. The length of the CDR3 is 12 residues. In DNA, the CDR3 is TGTGCCAGCAGCTTAGGCCCAGAAGAAGCTTTCTTT. Translating gives CASSLGPEEAFF.

This chain uses TRBV6-5 with TRBJ1-6; D not certain. The germline V gene encodes CDR1 MNHEY and CDR2 SVGAGI. Trimming removed 4 bases at V and 9 bases at J, with 10 bases between. The CDR3 covers 13 residues. This chain's CDR3 is CASSSSLVSPLHF. In nucleotides, the CDR3 is TGTGCCAGCAGTTCATCGTTAGTTTCACCCCTCCACTTT.

With respect to this clone: This sample also contains other DNA sequences that code for the same CDR3. The V call is TRBV20-1, the J call TRBJ1-1; 9 positions agree with TRBD1. Germline CDR1 reads DFQATT; CDR2 reads SNEGSKA (reference sequence). Trimming cost V 3 bases and J 5 bases; bases outside gene matches: 4. The CDR3 covers 13 residues. CDR3 sequence (DNA): TGCAGTGCTAGTAGACAGGGGGGAACTGAAGCTTTCTTT. This translates into CSASRQGGTEAFF.

In DNA, the CDR3 is TGTGCCAGCAGCCCCGGACTAGCGGGGCCACAAGAGACCCAGTACTTC. Translating gives CASSPGLAGPQETQYF. This chain connects TRBV7-7 to TRBJ2-5; 12 nucleotides agree with TRBD2. CDR3 length: 16 residues. V dropped 5 bases and J dropped 2; count of bases not matched to a gene: 6. Germline CDR1 and CDR2: SSHAT and FNYEAQ (reference sequence).

The chain is built from TRBV9 and TRBJ2-3, with D possibly being TRBD2 (5 bases). Germline CDR1 and CDR2: SGDLS and YYNGEE. The length of the CDR3 is 14 residues. Deletions cut 7 bases from V and 4 bases from J, with 16 bases between. In nucleotides, the CDR3 is TGTGCCAGCTCCCCAGAGGGCCCGCCAGATACGCAGTATTTT. This encodes CASSPEGPPDTQYF.

The genes are TRBV6-1 and TRBJ1-2; 7 nucleotides line up with TRBD1. The DNA end favors TRBJ2-5, so the J call may be wrong. In germline, CDR1 is MNHNS, CDR2 SASEGT. This CDR3 has 13 residues. The CDR3 region has the DNA TGTGCCAGCAGTGAAGCGCAGAGGGGGCGCCAGTACTTC. Translation gives CASSEAQRGRQYF.

The rearrangement joins TRBV18 to TRBJ2-5, with 7 positions matching TRBD2. Germline V gene sequence: CDR1 KGHSH, CDR2 LQKENI. With V trimmed by 3 bases and J by 5 bases, 3 bases remained unmatched. The CDR3 consists of 13 residues. The CDR3 DNA sequence: TGTGCCAGCTCACCGCCCGGGAGGGAGACCCAGTACTTC. This gives the protein CASSPPGRETQYF.

In its sample, this clone was seen once. The chain carries TRBV23-1 and TRBJ2-1; 9 bases agree with TRBD2. TRBV23-1 is annotated as an ORF whose role is uncertain. Losses at the gene ends were 0 bases for V and 9 bases for J; bases not matched to a gene: 12. The CDR3 has 17 amino acids. The CDR3: CASSQSVASGNRGEQFF. CDR3 nucleotide sequence: TGCGCCAGCAGTCAATCGGTGGCTAGCGGGAATCGAGGTGAGCAGTTCTTC.

Concerning this clone: A junction end diverges from the germline sequence, so it may reflect a read error. CDR3 residues: CASSQQTENRAF. CDR3 nucleotide sequence: TGTGCCAGCAGCCAGCAGACGGAGAACCGGGCCTTC. The chain joins TRBV3-1 (or the pseudogene TRBV3-2) to TRBJ1-2; D uncertain. Looked up from germline, CDR1 is LGHDT and CDR2 is YNNKEL (reference sequence). There are 12 residues in the CDR3.

DNA for the CDR3: TGTGCCAGTAGTATCCGCGGGATTCAAGAGACCCAGTACTTC. Protein: CASSIRGIQETQYF. The chain has TRBV19 and TRBJ2-5, with D possibly matching TRBD2 (6 bases). Germline V gene sequence: CDR1 LNHDA, CDR2 SQIVND (reference sequence). Trimming cost V 3 bases and J 2 bases, with 10 bases left between them. The CDR3 has 14 residues.

V and J are TRBV7-2 and TRBJ1-2; 8 bases fit TRBD1. V lost 5 bases, J lost 0 bases, and 8 bases stayed unmatched. The germline CDR1 and CDR2 sequences are SGHTA and FQGNSA. The CDR3 extends over 16 amino acids. CDR3 in amino acids: CASSLSPGQANYGYTF. Here the CDR3 DNA reads TGTGCCAGCAGCCTCTCACCGGGACAGGCTAACTATGGCTACACCTTC. Filled out from reference TRBV7-2 and TRBJ1-2, the complete variable domain reads GAGVSQSPSNKVTEKGKDVELRCDPISGHTALYWYRQSLGQGLEFLIYFQGNSAPDKSGLPSDRFSAERTGGSVSTLTIQRTQQEDSAVYLCASSLSPGQANYGYTFGSGTRLTVV.

The chain combines TRBV24-1 with TRBJ2-5, with TRBD2 matching over 7 bases. Looked up from germline, CDR1 is KGHDR and CDR2 is SFDVKD. V shed 5 bases and J 3 bases; nucleotides not matched to a gene: 11. The CDR3 has 16 residues. This chain's CDR3 is CATSGGGRPDEETQYF. The CDR3 bases are TGTGCCACCAGTGGGGGGGGACGTCCCGATGAAGAGACCCAGTACTTC.